Listed below are T cell receptor beta chains from one sample, sequenced in a study of beta chain features in type 1 diabetes. Clones were sequenced by immunoSEQ multiplex PCR, and TCRdb holds only the in-frame ones, with some missing. This sample yields under 300,000 clones, of which around 14% are seen a single time; approximately 0.018% belongs to the top ten. The sample comprised naive CD4+ T cells from blood. Source of these receptors: a man between 25 and 39 years old with type 1 diabetes. The CDR3 runs from the conserved cysteine through the conserved F or W. The D gene is left open where the match is weak. Clone size appears in some rows only: once, few, many, or a class for an expanded clone.

len: 15
j_gene: TRBJ2-1
abundance: .
d_gene: TRBD2
v_gene: TRBV9
CDR3nt: TGTGCCAGCAGCGTAGGGGCTAGCGGTTACAATGAGCAGTTCTTC
CDR3aa: CASSVGASGYNEQFF

len: 14
j_gene: TRBJ1-1
abundance: few
d_gene: TRBD1
v_gene: TRBV7-6
CDR3nt: TGTGCCAGCAGCTTAGACAGGGGAGGCACTGAAGCTTTCTTT
CDR3aa: CASSLDRGGTEAFF

len: 13
j_gene: TRBJ2-5
abundance: few
d_gene: TRBD2
v_gene: TRBV5-1
CDR3nt: TGCGCCAGCAGCATGGGACTAGAAGAGACCCAGTACTTC
CDR3aa: CASSMGLEETQYF

len: 15
j_gene: TRBJ2-7
abundance: .
d_gene: TRBD2
v_gene: TRBV7-2
CDR3nt: TGTGCCAGCAGCTCTATTCCGGGACTAGCGGTGGAGCAGTACTTC
CDR3aa: CASSSIPGLAVEQYF

len: 12
j_gene: TRBJ2-1
abundance: .
d_gene: .
v_gene: TRBV10-3
CDR3nt: TGTGCCTCCAGGGTGGGCTACAATGAGCAGTTCTTC
CDR3aa: CASRVGYNEQFF

len: 14
j_gene: TRBJ2-5
abundance: .
d_gene: TRBD2
v_gene: TRBV5-1
CDR3nt: TGCGCCAGCAGCTTGGGTGCTAGCGGAGAGACCCAGTACTTC
CDR3aa: CASSLGASGETQYF

len: 11
j_gene: TRBJ2-7
abundance: .
d_gene: .
v_gene: TRBV2
CDR3nt: TGTGCCAGCAGCGGACGGGGCGAGCAGTACTTC
CDR3aa: CASSGRGEQYF

len: 13
j_gene: TRBJ2-3
abundance: few
d_gene: .
v_gene: TRBV5-1
CDR3nt: TGCGCCAGCAGCTTGGCTGGCACAGATACGCAGTATTTT
CDR3aa: CASSLAGTDTQYF

len: 15
j_gene: TRBJ2-5
abundance: few
d_gene: TRBD1
v_gene: TRBV5-1
CDR3nt: TGCGCCAGCAGCCCCCGAGGGACAGGGGTGGAGACCCAGTACTTC
CDR3aa: CASSPRGTGVETQYF

len: 14
j_gene: TRBJ2-5
abundance: few
d_gene: .
v_gene: TRBV9
CDR3nt: TGTGCCAGCAGCGTAGCCCCTAGGGGAGAGACCCAGTACTTC
CDR3aa: CASSVAPRGETQYF

len: 17
j_gene: TRBJ2-6
abundance: .
d_gene: TRBD1
v_gene: TRBV5-6
CDR3nt: TGTGCCAGCAGCCGGGACAGGGGGCTTACTGGGGCCAACGTCCTGACTTTC
CDR3aa: CASSRDRGLTGANVLTF

len: 16
j_gene: TRBJ2-6
abundance: .
d_gene: TRBD1
v_gene: TRBV27
CDR3nt: TGTGCCAGCAAAAGGGACAGGGGCTCTGGGGCCAACGTCCTGACTTTC
CDR3aa: CASKRDRGSGANVLTF

len: 15
j_gene: TRBJ1-5
abundance: .
d_gene: TRBD1
v_gene: TRBV25-1
CDR3nt: TGTGCCAGCAGTGAGACTGACAGGGGAAATCAGCCCCAGCATTTT
CDR3aa: CASSETDRGNQPQHF

len: 14
j_gene: TRBJ2-5
abundance: .
d_gene: .
v_gene: TRBV19
CDR3nt: TGTGCCAGTAGTAAGTTTGTCAGGGAAGAGACCCAGTACTTC
CDR3aa: CASSKFVREETQYF

len: 15
j_gene: TRBJ2-6
abundance: .
d_gene: .
v_gene: TRBV6-5
CDR3nt: TGTGCCAGCGCCTCCGGGGTGGCAGGGGCCAACGTCCTGACTTTC
CDR3aa: CASASGVAGANVLTF

len: 16
j_gene: TRBJ2-5
abundance: .
d_gene: .
v_gene: TRBV11-2
CDR3nt: TGTGCCAGCAGCTTAGGAGTGGGCCGCGCCCAAGAGACCCAGTACTTC
CDR3aa: CASSLGVGRAQETQYF

len: 15
j_gene: TRBJ1-1
abundance: .
d_gene: TRBD1
v_gene: TRBV4-1
CDR3nt: TGCGCCAGCAGCCAAGGCCGGGACAGGGTATTTTTGGCTTTCTTT
CDR3aa: CASSQGRDRVFLAFF

len: 14
j_gene: TRBJ1-1
abundance: .
d_gene: TRBD1
v_gene: TRBV9
CDR3nt: TGTGCCAGCAGCGTAAGGACAGGGGGGACTGAAGCTTTCTTT
CDR3aa: CASSVRTGGTEAFF